This is a list of T cell receptor beta chains from one sample in a study of post-analysis software for immune sequencing data. TCRdb independently ran MiXCR on the PCR reads; one entry per CDR3 protein. The data hold about 820,000 distinct CDR3 sequences, with around 50% observed a single time. Sequenced: blood. Receptors were obtained from a girl under 18 with multiple sclerosis. Each CDR3 is given with its conserved first and last residue. The D gene is left open where the match is weak. Size is omitted from some rows. Given values are once, few, many or a class for expanded clones.

.	TRBV7-3	.	TRBJ2-1	CASSVTGSYNEQFF	TGTGCCAGCAGCGTTACAGGGTCCTACAATGAGCAGTTCTTC
.	TRBV4-1	.	TRBJ2-5	CASSQESRGFGSLQETQYF	TGCGCCAGCAGCCAAGAATCTCGGGGGTTTGGGTCCCTCCAGGAGACCCAGTACTTC
.	TRBV7-6	TRBD2	TRBJ2-1	CASSFIAGGSYNEQFF	TGTGCCAGCAGCTTTATAGCGGGAGGCTCCTACAATGAGCAGTTCTTC
.	TRBV20-1	TRBD2	TRBJ2-4	CSAREGGLNIQYF	TGCAGTGCTAGAGAGGGGGGGTTAAACATTCAGTACTTC
.	TRBV20-1	TRBD1	TRBJ2-4	CSARDLRATGASKNIQYF	TGCAGTGCTAGAGATCTACGTGCGACAGGGGCGTCCAAAAACATTCAGTACTTC
.	TRBV29-1	TRBD1	TRBJ1-5	CSVVGRGLPNQPQHF	TGCAGCGTTGTTGGTAGGGGGCTTCCTAATCAGCCCCAGCATTTT
.	TRBV5-1	.	TRBJ2-5	CASSSTNRAETQYF	TGCGCCAGCAGTTCGACGAATAGAGCGGAGACCCAGTACTTC
.	TRBV12-3/TRBV12-4	TRBD1	TRBJ1-4	CASRPGTGGHEKLFF	TGTGCCAGCAGGCCCGGGACAGGAGGTCATGAAAAACTGTTTTTT
.	TRBV6-5	TRBD1	TRBJ1-5	CASSTGQASNQPQHF	TGTGCCAGCAGCACGGGACAGGCCAGCAATCAGCCCCAGCATTTT
.	TRBV5-1	TRBD1	TRBJ1-1	CASRTGENTEAFF	TGCGCCAGCCGGACAGGGGAGAACACTGAAGCTTTCTTT
.	TRBV20-1	.	TRBJ2-2	CSARENPGGELFF	TGCAGTGCTAGAGAGAACCCCGGCGGGGAGCTGTTTTTT
few	TRBV7-9	.	TRBJ2-5	CASSPGHEETQYF	TGTGCCAGCAGCCCGGGACACGAAGAGACCCAGTACTTC
.	TRBV6-2/TRBV6-3	.	TRBJ2-1	CASRGWDEQFF	TGTGCCAGTAGAGGGTGGGATGAGCAGTTCTTC
.	TRBV4-1	TRBD1	TRBJ2-2	CASSQVEQGATGELFF	TGCGCCAGCAGCCAAGTGGAACAGGGGGCAACCGGGGAGCTGTTTTTT
few	TRBV14	.	TRBJ2-3	CASSPGQLNTDTQYF	TGTGCCAGCAGCCCCGGACAGTTAAACACAGATACGCAGTATTTT
.	TRBV7-2	.	TRBJ2-5	CASSFSRGGPETQYF	TGTGCCAGCAGTTTCTCAAGGGGGGGGCCAGAGACCCAGTACTTC
.	TRBV11-2	TRBD2	TRBJ2-7	CASTPAWGASGSLYEQYF	TGTGCCAGCACCCCAGCCTGGGGGGCTAGCGGGAGCCTCTACGAGCAGTACTTC
many	TRBV20-1	TRBD1	TRBJ2-7	CSAENRDRGRYEQYF	TGCAGTGCTGAGAACCGGGACAGGGGACGCTACGAGCAGTACTTC
.	TRBV28	.	TRBJ1-5	CASSLGSMDSYRMGNQPQHF	TGTGCCAGCAGTTTAGGGAGTATGGACAGTTATAGGATGGGAAACCAGCCCCAGCATTTT
few	TRBV7-9	.	TRBJ1-2	CASSRMAGDNYGYTF	TGTGCCAGCAGCCGGATGGCCGGGGATAACTATGGCTACACCTTC
.	TRBV2	.	TRBJ2-3	CASPKGGPSTYTDTQYF	TGTGCCAGCCCGAAAGGGGGACCATCGACCTACACAGATACGCAGTATTTT
.	TRBV28	TRBD2	TRBJ2-5	CASSLSGSRETQYF	TGTGCCAGCAGTTTAAGCGGGAGTAGGGAGACCCAGTACTTC
.	TRBV10-3	.	TRBJ2-7	CAISEVDGTPYEQYF	TGTGCCATCAGTGAGGTGGACGGAACCCCCTACGAGCAGTACTTC
.	TRBV6-5	TRBD2	TRBJ2-1	CASSYPGLAGPGYNEQFF	TGTGCCAGCAGTTATCCCGGACTAGCGGGACCGGGGTACAATGAGCAGTTCTTC
.	TRBV6-1	.	TRBJ2-1	CAATGRMYNEQFF	TGTGCCGCAACGGGACGGATGTACAATGAGCAGTTCTTC
few	TRBV29-1	TRBD2	TRBJ2-7	CSVGGEGRPSYEQYF	TGCAGCGTGGGGGGGGAGGGCAGGCCCTCCTACGAGCAGTACTTC
once	TRBV7-2	.	TRBJ2-7	CTSSLKIGQFHEQYF	TGTACCAGCAGCTTAAAAATCGGTCAGTTTCACGAGCAGTACTTC
few	TRBV20-1	.	TRBJ2-5	CSARLGQETQYF	TGCAGTGCTAGATTGGGGCAAGAGACCCAGTACTTC
.	TRBV7-9	TRBD1	TRBJ1-5	CASSLISGQGADQPQHF	TGTGCCAGCAGCTTAATTTCGGGGCAGGGGGCTGATCAGCCCCAGCATTTT
.	TRBV7-9	.	TRBJ1-6	CASSFDSWGSPLHF	TGTGCCAGCAGCTTCGACAGCTGGGGATCCCCCCTCCACTTT
.	TRBV2	.	TRBJ1-5	CASSEAQGRFEPQHF	TGTGCCAGCAGTGAAGCGCAGGGCCGGTTTGAGCCCCAGCATTTT
.	TRBV20-1	TRBD2	TRBJ2-5	CSARERTSGGTLRATQYF	TGCAGTGCTAGAGAAAGAACTAGCGGGGGGACCTTAAGAGCGACCCAGTACTTC
.	TRBV27	TRBD1	TRBJ2-7	CASRGGQGAFYEQYF	TGTGCCAGCAGGGGGGGACAGGGGGCTTTCTACGAGCAGTACTTC
.	TRBV7-9	TRBD2	TRBJ2-3	CASSSRTSGGASTDTQYF	TGTGCCAGCAGCTCGCGGACTAGCGGGGGCGCTAGCACAGATACGCAGTATTTT
.	TRBV29-1	.	TRBJ2-3	CSVERGLGTDTQYF	TGCAGCGTTGAACGGGGGCTAGGCACAGATACGCAGTATTTT
few	TRBV20-1	TRBD2	TRBJ2-7	CSAMTSGEYYEQYF	TGCAGTGCTATGACTAGCGGAGAATACTACGAGCAGTACTTC
.	TRBV9	TRBD2	TRBJ2-5	CASSVGLAGHETQYF	TGTGCCAGCAGCGTGGGACTAGCTGGGCATGAGACCCAGTACTTC
.	TRBV10-3	.	TRBJ2-7	CAISEVWGEQYF	TGTGCCATCAGTGAGGTTTGGGGCGAGCAGTACTTC
.	TRBV5-6	.	TRBJ2-1	CTSSRETGFSDNEQFF	TGTACCAGCAGCCGTGAGACTGGCTTTAGTGACAATGAGCAGTTCTTC
.	TRBV20-1	.	TRBJ1-1	CRKDRNTEAFF	TGCAGGAAGGACAGGAACACTGAAGCTTTCTTT
few	TRBV18	.	TRBJ2-4	CASSSPGVAKNIQYF	TGTGCCAGCTCCTCTCCGGGGGTGGCCAAAAACATTCAGTACTTC
.	TRBV30	TRBD1	TRBJ2-4	CAASGTGQWNKQYF	TGTGCGGCTTCTGGGACAGGCCAATGGAACAAGCAGTACTTC
.	TRBV5-6	.	TRBJ2-7	CASSPARAADYEQYF	TGTGCCAGCAGTCCCGCCCGGGCAGCCGACTACGAGCAGTACTTC
.	TRBV27	TRBD1	TRBJ1-4	CASSLGTERDEKLFF	TGTGCCAGCAGTCTGGGGACAGAGAGGGATGAAAAACTGTTTTTT
.	TRBV6-2/TRBV6-3	.	TRBJ2-7	CASSYPPLDRNPYEQYF	TGTGCCAGCAGTTACCCTCCCCTAGACAGGAATCCCTACGAGCAGTACTTC
.	TRBV29-1	.	TRBJ2-3	CSVEYWDTQYF	TGCAGCGTTGAATACTGGGATACGCAGTATTTT
.	TRBV5-1	TRBD2	TRBJ2-5	CASSLDAGGADETQYF	TGCGCCAGCAGCTTGGATGCCGGGGGGGCCGATGAGACCCAGTACTTC
.	TRBV6-1	TRBD2	TRBJ2-7	CASSADLAGSAYEQYF	TGTGCCAGCAGTGCAGACCTAGCGGGGTCGGCCTACGAGCAGTACTTC
.	TRBV4-1	.	TRBJ2-5	CASSRTAQGWETQYF	TGCGCCAGCAGCCGCACTGCACAGGGTTGGGAGACCCAGTACTTC
few	TRBV18	.	TRBJ1-2	CASSPQEYYGYTF	TGTGCCAGCTCACCACAGGAATACTATGGCTACACCTTC
.	TRBV12-3/TRBV12-4	TRBD2	TRBJ2-4	CASSLVAGGSGQYF	TGTGCCAGCAGTTTAGTAGCGGGAGGGTCCGGGCAGTACTTC
.	TRBV20-1	TRBD2	TRBJ2-1	CSAGRTSNEQFF	TGCAGTGCCGGAAGGACTAGTAATGAGCAGTTCTTC
few	TRBV7-2	TRBD1	TRBJ2-1	CASSFWGQGANEQFF	TGTGCCAGCAGCTTTTGGGGACAGGGGGCTAATGAGCAGTTCTTC
.	TRBV5-6	.	TRBJ2-7	CASSAGRGIQYF	TGTGCCAGCAGCGCCGGACGGGGGATCCAGTACTTC
.	TRBV7-2	.	TRBJ2-1	CASSLAVGLVFF	TGTGCCAGCAGCTTAGCGGTTGGGTTAGTGTTCTTC
.	TRBV20-1	TRBD1	TRBJ2-7	CSASRQGILYEQYF	TGCAGTGCTAGCAGACAGGGGATTCTCTACGAGCAGTACTTC
.	TRBV29-1	.	TRBJ1-1	CSVAQRSTEAFF	TGCAGCGTTGCTCAAAGAAGTACTGAAGCTTTCTTT
.	TRBV20-1	.	TRBJ2-1	CSATDLRTAEQFF	TGCAGTGCTACGGATCTCCGAACAGCGGAGCAGTTCTTC
.	TRBV9	.	TRBJ1-1	CASSPQAGPNTEAFF	TGTGCCAGCAGCCCTCAGGCAGGGCCGAACACTGAAGCTTTCTTT